The clone carrying this TCR beta chain was seen a single time. Its target is unknown. The sample originates from a study of OX40 agonist ivuxolimab in advanced cancers. Across the whole study: An agonistic human IgG2 monoclonal antibody against OX40 (CD134) was given. Findings and limits, study-wide: Dosing at 0.1 to 3.0 mg/kg was accompanied by clonal expansion of CD4+ and CD8+ blood T cells by week 6. Normalized T-cell clonal expansion was also low in some nonresponders.

The method was immunoSEQ multiplex PCR; TCRdb's version includes in-frame clones alone and lacks a portion of them. The sample contains tens of thousands of clones, roughly 85% of which appear only once. In germline, CDR1 is MNHNS, CDR2 SASEGT. The CDR3 totals 15 residues. Trimming at V came to 6 bases and at J to 1 base, leaving 9 bases not matched to a gene. Autoimmune disease history or systemic immunosuppression meant exclusion. Source: CD4+ or CD8+ T cells sorted from blood, taken in a trial of the OX40 agonist ivuxolimab. The clonotype originates from an adult with an advanced solid tumor such as melanoma, head and neck, liver or kidney cancer. The rearrangement uses TRBV6-1 and TRBJ2-7; 7 nucleotides agree with TRBD1. CDR3 nucleotides: TGTGCCAGCAGCAGAGGGACAGTACCTTCCTACGAGCAGTACTTC. Residues: CASSRGTVPSYEQYF.